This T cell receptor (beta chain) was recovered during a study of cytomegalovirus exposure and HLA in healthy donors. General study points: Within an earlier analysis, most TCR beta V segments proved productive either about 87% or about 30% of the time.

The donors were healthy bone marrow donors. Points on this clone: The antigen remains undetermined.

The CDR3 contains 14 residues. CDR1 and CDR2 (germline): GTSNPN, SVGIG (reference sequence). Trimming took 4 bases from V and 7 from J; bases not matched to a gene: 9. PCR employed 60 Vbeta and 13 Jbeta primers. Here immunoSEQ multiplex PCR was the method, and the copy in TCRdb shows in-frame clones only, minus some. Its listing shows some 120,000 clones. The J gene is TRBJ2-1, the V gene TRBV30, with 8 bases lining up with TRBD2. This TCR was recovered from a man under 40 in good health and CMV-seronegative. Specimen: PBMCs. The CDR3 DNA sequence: TGTGCCTGGAACGGGAGGGGATCTGAGAATGAGCAGTTCTTC. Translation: CAWNGRGSENEQFF.